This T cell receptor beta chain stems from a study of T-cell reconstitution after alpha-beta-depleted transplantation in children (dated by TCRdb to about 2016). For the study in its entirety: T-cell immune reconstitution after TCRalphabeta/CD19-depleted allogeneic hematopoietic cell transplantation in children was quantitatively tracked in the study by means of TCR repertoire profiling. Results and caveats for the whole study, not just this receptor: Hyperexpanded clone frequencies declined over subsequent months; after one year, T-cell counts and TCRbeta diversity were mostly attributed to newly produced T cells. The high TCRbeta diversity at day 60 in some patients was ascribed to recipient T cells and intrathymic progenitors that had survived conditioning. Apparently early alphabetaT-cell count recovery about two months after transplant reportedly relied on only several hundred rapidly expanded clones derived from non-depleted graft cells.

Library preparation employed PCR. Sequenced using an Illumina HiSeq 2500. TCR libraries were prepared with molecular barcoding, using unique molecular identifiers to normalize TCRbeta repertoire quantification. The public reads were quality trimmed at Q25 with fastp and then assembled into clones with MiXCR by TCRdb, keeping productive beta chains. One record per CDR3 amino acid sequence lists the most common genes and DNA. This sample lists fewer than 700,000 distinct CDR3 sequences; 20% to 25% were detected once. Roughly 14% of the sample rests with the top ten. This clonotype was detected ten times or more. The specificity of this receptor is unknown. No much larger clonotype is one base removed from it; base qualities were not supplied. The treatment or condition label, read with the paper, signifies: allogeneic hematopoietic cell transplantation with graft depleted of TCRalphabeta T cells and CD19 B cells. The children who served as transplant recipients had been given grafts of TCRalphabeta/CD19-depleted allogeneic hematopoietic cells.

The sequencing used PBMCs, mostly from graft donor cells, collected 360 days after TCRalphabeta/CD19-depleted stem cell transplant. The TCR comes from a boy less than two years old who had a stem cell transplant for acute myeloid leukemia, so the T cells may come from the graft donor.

The CDR3 has the sequence CASRGLLYNEQFF. The DNA sequence is given as TGTGCCAGCCGCGGCCTACTTTACAATGAGCAGTTCTTC. The chain is encoded by TRBV6-2 or TRBV6-3 joined to TRBJ2-1; the D gene lacks a confident call. Inclusive of the bounding cysteine and phenylalanine, the CDR3 is 13 residues long. Only the CDR3 DNA is retained, 39 bases long and in frame from the first base. V is pared back by 8 bases and J by 4 bases, with 12 bases lying between the germline termini. CDR1 and CDR2, looked up from the germline V gene, are MNHEY and SVGEGT.